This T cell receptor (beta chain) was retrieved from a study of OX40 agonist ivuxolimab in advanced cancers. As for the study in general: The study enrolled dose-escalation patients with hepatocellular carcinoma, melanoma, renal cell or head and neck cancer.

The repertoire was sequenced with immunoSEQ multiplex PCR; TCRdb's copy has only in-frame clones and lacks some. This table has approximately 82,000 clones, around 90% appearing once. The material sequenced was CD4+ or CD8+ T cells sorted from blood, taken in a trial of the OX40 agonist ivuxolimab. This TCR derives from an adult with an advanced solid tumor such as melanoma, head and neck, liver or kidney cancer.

The CDR3 bases are TGTGCAAGTCGCCCGGCGGGAGGGCGGCACAATGAGCAGTTCTTC. Translated, it gives CASRPAGGRHNEQFF. The genes are TRBV12-2 and TRBJ2-1; the D call TRBD2 from the table was never checked on the DNA. TRBV12-2 is recorded as a pseudogene. The CDR3 extends over 15 amino acids.